One and the same sample provided the 3 T cell receptor beta chains below, sequenced in a study of blood T cell repertoires in COVID-19. Sequencing was performed with immunoSEQ multiplex PCR; in TCRdb, only in-frame clones are kept and a portion is missing. Of about 160,000 clones detected, 87% appear once; the ten largest clones hold over 3.5%. Input material: peripheral blood. All receptors come from a woman in her sixties with active or convalescent COVID-19.

The rearrangement joins TRBV11-2 to TRBJ1-2; 7 bases agree with TRBD1. Germline V gives CDR1 SGHAT, CDR2 FQNNGV. J was trimmed by 4 bases and V by 5 bases; bases with no gene match: 7. CDR3 length: 14 residues. The DNA for the CDR3 is TGTGCCAGCAGCACCCAGGGGGTCGCCTATGGCTACACCTTC. This gives the protein CASSTQGVAYGYTF.

The rearrangement joins TRBV24-1 to TRBJ1-2; D perhaps matches TRBD1 (5 bases). The germline V gene has CDR1 KGHDR and CDR2 SFDVKD. With 4 bases removed from V and 2 bases from J, the gap between germline ends came to 19 bases. The CDR3 covers 17 residues. The CDR3 DNA is TGTGCCACCAGTGACCATCGAGCGGCGGGGGACAACTATGGCTACACCTTC. This gives the protein CATSDHRAAGDNYGYTF.

This rearrangement joins TRBV2 to TRBJ1-1; TRBD1 matches 7 bases. Germline CDR1 and CDR2: SNHLY and FYNNEI. The CDR3 consists of 12 residues. Trimming cost V 3 bases and J 9 bases; bases outside gene matches: 4. This CDR3 reads CASSDDRAKAFF. The CDR3 DNA is TGTGCCAGCAGTGATGACAGGGCTAAAGCTTTCTTT.